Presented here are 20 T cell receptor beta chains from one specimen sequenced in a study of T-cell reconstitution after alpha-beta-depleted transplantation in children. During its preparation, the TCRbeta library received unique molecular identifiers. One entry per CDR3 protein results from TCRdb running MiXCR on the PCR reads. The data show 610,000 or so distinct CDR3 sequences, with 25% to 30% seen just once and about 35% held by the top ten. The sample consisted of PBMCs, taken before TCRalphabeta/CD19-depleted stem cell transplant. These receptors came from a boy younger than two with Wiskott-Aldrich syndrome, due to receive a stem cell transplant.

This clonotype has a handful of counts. The CDR3 region has the DNA TGTGCCAGCAGGGGCAGTAGCAATTCACCCCTCCACTTT. This codes for CASRGSSNSPLHF. The chain is built from TRBV2 and TRBJ1-6, with D unresolved. The germline V and J ends were trimmed by 6 bases and 7 bases, with 10 bases remaining between them. The CDR3 consists of 13 residues. CDR1 is SNHLY and CDR2 is FYNNEI in the germline V gene.

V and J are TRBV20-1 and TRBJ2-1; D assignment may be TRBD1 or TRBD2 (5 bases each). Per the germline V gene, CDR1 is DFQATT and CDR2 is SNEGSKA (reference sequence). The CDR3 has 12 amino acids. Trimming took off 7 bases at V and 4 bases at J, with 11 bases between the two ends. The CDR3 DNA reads TGCAGTGGGGACCTCGGATACAATGAGCAGTTCTTC. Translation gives CSGDLGYNEQFF.

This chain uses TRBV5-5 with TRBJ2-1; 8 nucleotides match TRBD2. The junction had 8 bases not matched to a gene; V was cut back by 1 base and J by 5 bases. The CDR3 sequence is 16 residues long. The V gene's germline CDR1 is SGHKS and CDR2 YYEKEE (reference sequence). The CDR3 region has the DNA TGTGCCAGCAGCTTGCGCTCGGGGACTAGGGACAATGAGCAGTTCTTC. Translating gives CASSLRSGTRDNEQFF.

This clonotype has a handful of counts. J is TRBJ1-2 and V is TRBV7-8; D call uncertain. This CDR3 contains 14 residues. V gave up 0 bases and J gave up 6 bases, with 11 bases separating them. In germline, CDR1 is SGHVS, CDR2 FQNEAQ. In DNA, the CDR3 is TGTGCCAGCAGCTTAGCGGGAAATGGACATGGCTACACCTTC. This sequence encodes CASSLAGNGHGYTF.

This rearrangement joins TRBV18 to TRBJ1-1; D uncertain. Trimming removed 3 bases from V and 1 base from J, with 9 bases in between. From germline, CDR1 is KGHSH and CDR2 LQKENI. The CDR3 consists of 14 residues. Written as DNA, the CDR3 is TGTGCCAGCTCACCCATCGCAGGGAACACTGAAGCTTTCTTT. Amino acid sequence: CASSPIAGNTEAFF.

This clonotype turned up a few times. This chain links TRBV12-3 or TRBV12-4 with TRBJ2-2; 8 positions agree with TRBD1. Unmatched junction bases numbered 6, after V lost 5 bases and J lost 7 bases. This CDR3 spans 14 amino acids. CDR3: CASSPRQGFGELFF. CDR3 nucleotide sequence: TGTGCCAGCAGTCCACGACAGGGGTTCGGGGAGCTGTTTTTT.

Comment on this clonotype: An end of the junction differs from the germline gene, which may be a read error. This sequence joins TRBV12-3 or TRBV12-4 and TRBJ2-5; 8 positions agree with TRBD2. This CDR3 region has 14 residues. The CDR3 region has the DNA TGTGCCATCAGTGTAGCGGGGTTACAAGAGACCCAGTACTTC. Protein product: CAISVAGLQETQYF.

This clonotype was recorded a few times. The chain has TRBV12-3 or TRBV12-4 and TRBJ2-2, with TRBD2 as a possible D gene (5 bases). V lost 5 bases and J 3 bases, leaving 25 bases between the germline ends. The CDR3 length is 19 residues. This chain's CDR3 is CASSLMSGSGGRDTGELFF. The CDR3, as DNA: TGTGCCAGCAGTCTAATGTCCGGTTCGGGCGGGCGCGACACCGGGGAGCTGTTTTTT.

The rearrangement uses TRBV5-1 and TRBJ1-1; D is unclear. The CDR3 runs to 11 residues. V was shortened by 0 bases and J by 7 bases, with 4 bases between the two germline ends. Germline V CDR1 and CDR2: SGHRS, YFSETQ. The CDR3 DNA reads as TGCGCCAGCAGCTTGGACGGTGAAGCTTTCTTT. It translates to CASSLDGEAFF.

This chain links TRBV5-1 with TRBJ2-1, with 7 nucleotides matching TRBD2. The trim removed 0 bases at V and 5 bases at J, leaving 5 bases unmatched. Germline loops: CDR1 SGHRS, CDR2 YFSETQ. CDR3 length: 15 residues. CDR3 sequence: CASSLDGRAHNEQFF. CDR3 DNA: TGCGCCAGCAGCTTGGATGGGAGGGCCCACAATGAGCAGTTCTTC. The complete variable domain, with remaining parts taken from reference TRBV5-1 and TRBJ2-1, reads KAGVTQTPRYLIKTRGQQVTLSCSPISGHRSVSWYQQTPGQGLQFLFEYFSETQRNKGNFPGRFSGRQFSNSRSEMNVSTLELGDSALYLCASSLDGRAHNEQFFGPGTRLTVL.

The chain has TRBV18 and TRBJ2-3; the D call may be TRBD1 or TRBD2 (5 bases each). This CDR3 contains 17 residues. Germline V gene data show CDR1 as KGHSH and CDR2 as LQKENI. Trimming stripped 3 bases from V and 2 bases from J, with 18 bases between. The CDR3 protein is CASSPPNPGPSTDTQYF. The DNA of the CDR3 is TGTGCCAGCTCACCCCCAAATCCGGGACCCTCCACAGATACGCAGTATTTT.

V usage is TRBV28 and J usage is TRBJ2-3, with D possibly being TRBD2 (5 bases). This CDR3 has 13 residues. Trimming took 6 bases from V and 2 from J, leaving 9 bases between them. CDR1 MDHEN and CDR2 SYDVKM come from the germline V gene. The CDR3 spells CASRQLDTDTQYF. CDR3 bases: TGTGCCAGCAGGCAACTAGACACAGATACGCAGTATTTT.

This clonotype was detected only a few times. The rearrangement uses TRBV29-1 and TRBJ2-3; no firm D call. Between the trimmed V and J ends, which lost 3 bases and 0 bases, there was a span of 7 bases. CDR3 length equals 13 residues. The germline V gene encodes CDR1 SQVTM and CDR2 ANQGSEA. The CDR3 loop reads CSVDRSSTDTQYF. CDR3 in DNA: TGCAGCGTTGACCGGAGCAGCACAGATACGCAGTATTTT.

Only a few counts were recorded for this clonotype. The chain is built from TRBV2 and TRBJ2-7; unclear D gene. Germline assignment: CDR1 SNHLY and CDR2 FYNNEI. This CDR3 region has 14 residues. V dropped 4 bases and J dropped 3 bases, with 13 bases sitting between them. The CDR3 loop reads CASSGPSEVYEQYF. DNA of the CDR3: TGTGCCAGCAGTGGTCCAAGCGAGGTCTACGAGCAGTACTTC.

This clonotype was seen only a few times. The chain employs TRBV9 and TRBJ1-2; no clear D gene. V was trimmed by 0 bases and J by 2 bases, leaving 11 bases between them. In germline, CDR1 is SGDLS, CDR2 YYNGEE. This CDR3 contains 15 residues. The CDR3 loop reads CASSVAWDLNYGYTF. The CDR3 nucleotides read TGTGCCAGCAGCGTAGCGTGGGATTTGAACTATGGCTACACCTTC.

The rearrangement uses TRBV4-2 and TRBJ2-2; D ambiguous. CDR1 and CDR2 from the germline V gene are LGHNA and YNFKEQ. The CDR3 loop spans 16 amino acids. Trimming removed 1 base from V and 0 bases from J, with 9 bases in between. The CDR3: CASSQGANTNTGELFF. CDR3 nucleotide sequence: TGTGCCAGCAGCCAAGGGGCGAATACGAACACCGGGGAGCTGTTTTTT.

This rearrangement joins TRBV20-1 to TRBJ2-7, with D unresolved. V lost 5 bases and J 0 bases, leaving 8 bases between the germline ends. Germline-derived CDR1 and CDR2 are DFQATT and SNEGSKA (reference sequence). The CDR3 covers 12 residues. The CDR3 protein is CSAPSRSYEQYF. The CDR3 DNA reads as TGCAGTGCTCCCTCCCGCTCCTACGAGCAGTACTTC.

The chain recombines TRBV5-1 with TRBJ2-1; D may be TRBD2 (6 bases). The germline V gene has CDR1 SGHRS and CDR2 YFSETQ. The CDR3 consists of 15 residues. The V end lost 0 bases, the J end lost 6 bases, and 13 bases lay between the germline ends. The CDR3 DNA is TGCGCCAGCAGCTTGGCCGGGAGCGAGACCAATGAGCAGTTCTTC. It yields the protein CASSLAGSETNEQFF.

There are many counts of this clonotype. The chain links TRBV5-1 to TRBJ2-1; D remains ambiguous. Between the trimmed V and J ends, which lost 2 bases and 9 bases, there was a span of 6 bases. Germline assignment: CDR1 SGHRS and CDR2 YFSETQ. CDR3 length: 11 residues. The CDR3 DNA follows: TGCGCCAGCAGCTTACGAAGTGAGCAGTTCTTC. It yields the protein CASSLRSEQFF.

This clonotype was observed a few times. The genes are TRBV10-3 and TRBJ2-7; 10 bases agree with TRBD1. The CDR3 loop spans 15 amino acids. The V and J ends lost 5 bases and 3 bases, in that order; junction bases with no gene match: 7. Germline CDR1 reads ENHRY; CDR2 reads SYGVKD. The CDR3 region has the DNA TGTGCCATCAGTAGCAGGGACAGGGGAAGCTACGAGCAGTACTTC. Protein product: CAISSRDRGSYEQYF.